These 27 T cell receptor beta chains were all obtained from the same sample, sequenced in a study of T cell changes during pregnancy in multiple sclerosis. The table came from immunoSEQ multiplex PCR; TCRdb's copy has only in-frame clones and leaves some out. Seen here are approximately 23,000 clones, roughly nine tenths observed once, and the top ten hold under 0.75%. Specimen: CD4+ T cells from peripheral blood mononuclear cells, collected in the third trimester of pregnancy. These receptors were collected from a female donor in good health, enrolled as a control in a pregnancy study.

The chain carries TRBV28 and TRBJ2-2; D perhaps matches TRBD1 (6 bases). Germline CDR1 and CDR2: MDHEN and SYDVKM. Trimming removed 1 base at V and 4 bases at J, with 10 bases between. The CDR3 is 15 residues long. CDR3 in amino acids: CASSLSGQTTGELFF. For the CDR3, the DNA is TGTGCCAGCAGTTTATCTGGACAGACCACCGGGGAGCTGTTTTTT.

The CDR3: CASSSGVNYEQYF. Written as DNA, the CDR3 is TGCGCCAGCAGCTCGGGGGTAAATTACGAGCAGTACTTC. V and J are TRBV5-1 and TRBJ2-7, with a weak D call TRBD2 (6 bases). Deletions cut 3 bases from V and 4 bases from J, with 11 bases between. Germline CDR1 SGHRS, CDR2 YFSETQ. The CDR3 runs 13 residues.

This chain connects TRBV6-6 to TRBJ1-1; D remains ambiguous. The CDR3 has 14 residues. V was clipped by 1 base and J by 4 bases, with 10 bases between them. The germline CDR1 and CDR2 sequences are MNHNY and SVGAGI (reference sequence). CDR3 sequence: CASSYFPGTTEAFF. The CDR3 nucleotides are TGTGCCAGCAGTTACTTTCCAGGAACCACTGAAGCTTTCTTT.

The chain joins TRBV6-6 to TRBJ1-2; perhaps TRBD1 as D (6 bases). The V gene's germline CDR1 is MNHNY and CDR2 SVGAGI (reference sequence). With 2 bases removed from V and 4 bases from J, the gap between germline ends came to 14 bases. This CDR3 region has 15 residues. The CDR3 bases are TGTGCCAGCAGTTACGAGAACAGGGCTAGCTATGGCTACACCTTC. Protein sequence: CASSYENRASYGYTF.

V gene TRBV10-3 combines with J gene TRBJ1-1; a weak D match, TRBD1 (5 bases). The CDR3 runs to 15 residues. V lost 2 bases and J 5 bases, leaving 15 bases between the germline ends. Germline V gives CDR1 ENHRY, CDR2 SYGVKD. CDR3 amino acids: CAISETSGIGTEAFF. The CDR3 nucleotides read TGTGCCATCAGTGAGACCTCAGGGATAGGGACTGAAGCTTTCTTT.

This chain uses TRBV4-3 with TRBJ1-4, with D possibly TRBD1 on 6 matching bases. V was shortened by 0 bases and J by 8 bases, with 16 bases between the two germline ends. The germline CDR1 and CDR2 sequences are LGHNA and YSLEER. CDR3 length: 16 amino acids. CDR3 bases: TGCGCCAGCAGCCAAGAAGGCGGGGGCTTGGGAGAAAAACTGTTTTTT. This translates into CASSQEGGGLGEKLFF.

This clone came up a few times. This chain connects TRBV9 to TRBJ2-7; 8 bases map to TRBD1. The CDR3 contains 15 residues. Trimming cost V 4 bases and J 0 bases; bases outside gene matches: 6. Germline V gives CDR1 SGDLS, CDR2 YYNGEE. CDR3: CASSPGGKSSYEQYF. Written as DNA, the CDR3 is TGTGCCAGCAGCCCAGGGGGCAAGAGCTCCTACGAGCAGTACTTC.

V and J are TRBV5-4 and TRBJ1-2, with TRBD1 matching over 7 bases. The CDR3 has 16 residues. Per germline, CDR1 SGHNT and CDR2 YYREEE (reference sequence). Trimming removed 3 bases from V and 0 bases from J; junction bases left unmatched: 8. Written as DNA, the CDR3 is TGTGCCAGCAGCTCATTAACGACAGGGACTAACTATGGCTACACCTTC. Translation: CASSSLTTGTNYGYTF.

The rearrangement uses TRBV6-5 and TRBJ2-1; no clear D. V lost 6 bases, J lost 9 bases, and 12 bases lay in between. CDR1 is MNHEY and CDR2 is SVGAGI in the germline V gene. The CDR3 totals 12 residues. The CDR3, as DNA: TGTGCCAGCAGAACTATAGGCGGTGAGCAGTTCTTC. Residues: CASRTIGGEQFF.

J is TRBJ1-6 and V is TRBV6-5, with TRBD1 matching over 7 bases. The CDR3 contains 15 residues. Trimming at V came to 6 bases and at J to 1 base, leaving 3 bases not matched to a gene. Germline CDR1 reads MNHEY; CDR2 reads SVGAGI. Here the CDR3 reads CASSRQGSYNSPLHF. The CDR3 DNA reads as TGTGCCAGCAGCAGACAGGGATCCTATAATTCACCCCTCCACTTT.

The chain combines TRBV7-8 with TRBJ2-1; 10 nucleotides align to TRBD2. Per the germline V gene, CDR1 is SGHVS and CDR2 is FQNEAQ. The CDR3 loop spans 16 amino acids. V dropped 1 base and J dropped 8; count of bases not matched to a gene: 8. CDR3: CASSLGSASGGYEQFF. CDR3 DNA: TGTGCCAGCAGCTTAGGATCGGCTAGCGGGGGTTATGAGCAGTTCTTC.

Comments on this clone: The junction departs from the called germline gene at one end, perhaps through a read error. The chain uses TRBV5-8 and TRBJ2-1; TRBD2 is a possible D gene (7 bases). The germline V gene encodes CDR1 SGHTS and CDR2 YDEGEE. This CDR3 contains 15 residues. Here the CDR3 reads CASNLRGGVGSEQFF. The CDR3 bases are TGTGCCAGCAACTTGAGGGGGGGAGTAGGCAGTGAGCAGTTCTTC.

The chain carries TRBV29-1 and TRBJ2-5, with 8 bases lining up with TRBD2. There are 14 residues in the CDR3. Germline values: CDR1 SQVTM, CDR2 ANQGSEA. V was clipped by 2 bases and J by 4 bases; unmatched bases: 6. This CDR3 reads CSVERPGGLETQYF. The CDR3 DNA is TGCAGCGTTGAACGTCCGGGGGGGTTAGAGACCCAGTACTTC.

CDR3 region: CASSLFVAGVDEQYF. CDR3 DNA: TGTGCCAGCAGCTTGTTCGTGGCAGGGGTAGACGAGCAGTACTTC. The chain carries TRBV5-6 and TRBJ2-7; D possibly corresponds to TRBD1 (6 bases). Deletions cut 1 base from V and 5 bases from J, with 16 bases between. Germline loops: CDR1 SGHDT, CDR2 YYEEEE. The CDR3 is made up of 15 amino acids.

For the CDR3, the DNA is TGTGCCAGCAGTTACCTGGGGGGGAGAGGCAATCAGCCCCAGCATTTT. This gives the protein CASSYLGGRGNQPQHF. This chain links TRBV6-6 with TRBJ1-5; a weak D match, TRBD1 (5 bases). V lost 2 bases and J lost 2, with 13 bases in between. The CDR3 is 16 amino acids. The germline CDR1 and CDR2 sequences are MNHNY and SVGAGI (reference sequence).

V gene TRBV5-4 combines with J gene TRBJ2-3; TRBD2 aligns across 13 bases. Germline CDR1 SGHNT, CDR2 YYREEE (reference sequence). The length of the CDR3 is 20 residues. V dropped 0 bases and J dropped 0; count of bases not matched to a gene: 10. The CDR3 nucleotides are TGTGCCAGCAGCTTGGTAGGGACTAGCGGGGACCCCCATAGCACAGATACGCAGTATTTT. It translates to CASSLVGTSGDPHSTDTQYF.

This clone showed up just once. The gene calls are TRBV15 and TRBJ2-1, with D perhaps matching TRBD2 (5 bases). This CDR3 comprises 16 residues. Germline-derived CDR1 and CDR2 are LNHNV and YYDKDF (reference sequence). V lost 1 base and J 3 bases, leaving 13 bases between the germline ends. The CDR3 spells CATSRVDGRSYNEQFF. In nucleotides, the CDR3 is TGTGCCACCAGCAGAGTGGATGGGAGAAGCTACAATGAGCAGTTCTTC.

The rearrangement links TRBV7-2 to TRBJ1-1; 8 bases fit TRBD1. Germline V gene lookup returns CDR1 SGHTA and CDR2 FQGNSA. V was clipped by 5 bases and J by 4 bases; unmatched bases: 6. This CDR3 comprises 14 residues. DNA of the CDR3: TGTGCCAGCAGCGCGTACAGGGGGAGCACTGAAGCTTTCTTT. Translating gives CASSAYRGSTEAFF. The full variable domain, completed using reference TRBV7-2 and TRBJ1-1, is GAGVSQSPSNKVTEKGKDVELRCDPISGHTALYWYRQSLGQGLEFLIYFQGNSAPDKSGLPSDRFSAERTGGSVSTLTIQRTQQEDSAVYLCASSAYRGSTEAFFGQGTRLTVV.

The chain has TRBV13 and TRBJ1-3; D is unclear. Trimming left V 1 base short and J 1 base short, with 11 bases between. The CDR3 totals 16 residues. Germline loops: CDR1 PRHDT, CDR2 FYEKMQ (reference sequence). CDR3 sequence reads: CASSLDRVLSGNTIYF. The DNA for the CDR3 is TGTGCCAGCAGCTTAGATCGGGTTCTTTCTGGAAACACCATATATTTT.

The chain is built from TRBV15 and TRBJ2-1, with 8 bases that match TRBD2. Germline loops: CDR1 LNHNV, CDR2 YYDKDF (reference sequence). CDR3 size: 15 residues. Trimming removed 2 bases from V and 7 bases from J; junction bases left unmatched: 7. CDR3 coding DNA: TGTGCCACCAGCAGAACCGCCGGGACTAGAAATGAGCAGTTCTTC. This sequence encodes CATSRTAGTRNEQFF.

The rearrangement joins TRBV11-1 to TRBJ2-7, with 7 bases fitting TRBD2. The CDR3 extends over 15 amino acids. Germline V gene data show CDR1 as SGHAT and CDR2 as FQDESV (reference sequence). Trimming took 2 bases from V and 0 from J; bases not matched to a gene: 4. The CDR3 DNA sequence: TGTGCCAGCAGCTTAATCGGGAGGAGCTCCTACGAGCAGTACTTC. Translating it yields CASSLIGRSSYEQYF.

This clone was detected only once. V usage is TRBV7-3 and J usage is TRBJ2-7, with 8 bases fitting TRBD2. The CDR3 extends over 15 amino acids. The junction had 6 bases not matched to a gene; V was cut back by 2 bases and J by 3 bases. Germline V gene data show CDR1 as SGHTA and CDR2 as FQGTGA. The CDR3 loop is CASSLLAGGLYEQYF. The CDR3 region has the DNA TGTGCCAGCAGCTTACTGGCGGGAGGACTCTACGAGCAGTACTTC.

This chain uses TRBV27 with TRBJ2-3; 11 bases align to TRBD2. This CDR3 region has 14 residues. Germline loops: CDR1 MNHEY, CDR2 SMNVEV (reference sequence). Trimming cost V 6 bases and J 4 bases; bases outside gene matches: 3. The CDR3 here is CASSILAGADTQYF. In DNA form, the CDR3 reads TGTGCCAGCAGCATACTAGCGGGAGCAGATACGCAGTATTTT.

CDR3 in DNA: TGTGCCAGCAGTATCCACGGGACAGGGGTTAGCAATCAGCCCCAGCATTTT. Its translation: CASSIHGTGVSNQPQHF. This chain uses TRBV27 with TRBJ1-5, with 10 positions matching TRBD1. This CDR3 is built from 17 residues. J was trimmed by 0 bases and V by 5 bases; bases with no gene match: 7. The germline V gene has CDR1 MNHEY and CDR2 SMNVEV (reference sequence).

The V call is TRBV10-2, the J call TRBJ2-1; 9 nucleotides line up with TRBD2. From germline, CDR1 is WSHSY and CDR2 SAAADI. The ends lost 0 bases at V and 10 bases at J; junction bases unmatched: 4. The CDR3 covers 14 residues. CDR3 coding DNA: TGCGCCAGCAGTGAGTCGGCGGGAGGGACCGAGCAGTTCTTC. Translating gives CASSESAGGTEQFF.

Turning to this clone: Relative to the germline gene, one junction end is altered; a read error may explain this. The chain is built from TRBV30 and TRBJ1-4; 7 bases are a match to TRBD1. The CDR3 is 15 residues long. Germline lookup yields CDR1 GTSNPN and CDR2 SVGIG (reference sequence). The CDR3 nucleotides are TGTGCCTGGACCTCCGGGACAGCTAATAATGAAAAACTGCTTTTT. Translated: CAWTSGTANNEKLLF.

V and J are TRBV5-4 and TRBJ1-1, with TRBD1 matching over 9 bases. The J segment lost 5 bases and the V segment lost 4 bases, leaving 6 bases of the junction unmatched. CDR1 is SGHNT, CDR2 YYREEE, per germline (reference sequence). This CDR3 is built from 14 residues. The CDR3 DNA reads TGTGCCAGCAGCGTGGGACAGGGAAGGACTGAAGCTTTCTTT. Translated: CASSVGQGRTEAFF.